The following is a T cell receptor (beta chain) sequence with its context. Its antigen is not known. The sample belongs to a study of CD8+ T cells in alopecia areata. The overall study: The percentage of affected scalp area served as the score of severity for treated patients. Points from the study as a whole: Besides other cells, scalp samples also yield sequences of resident alphabeta T cells from normal skin.

V was trimmed by 4 bases and J by 2 bases, leaving 8 bases between them. This CDR3 has 12 amino acids. Germline V gene data show CDR1 as GTSNPN and CDR2 as SVGIG (reference sequence). Sample treatment: oral pan-JAK inhibitor, 5-10 mg twice daily. Extraction and reverse transcription of RNA yielded cDNA as the sequencing template. Assay: immunoSEQ multiplex PCR; the TCRdb copy retains only in-frame clones and omits some. This sample carries 200,000 to 250,000 clones, roughly three fifths of them seen once, and the ten largest clones take 1% to 1.5%. The specimen comprised CD4+ T cells sorted from blood, sampled at week 44, from a patient treated with tofacitinib. The TCR originated in a human donor with alopecia areata. V usage is TRBV30 and J usage is TRBJ1-2; a possible D gene is TRBD1 (6 bases). The CDR3 here is CAWNQGNYGYTF. The CDR3 DNA sequence: TGTGCCTGGAATCAGGGGAACTATGGCTACACCTTC.